The 10 T cell receptor beta chains below were found in one sample sequenced in a study of blood T cell repertoires in COVID-19. Generated by immunoSEQ multiplex PCR, the TCRdb table keeps only in-frame clones and is missing some. The sample lists around 150,000 clones, approximately 84% seen once, with under 4.5% in the top ten. The sample comprised peripheral blood. The receptor source for this set is a woman between 55 and 75 years old with acute or convalescent COVID-19.

The V gene is TRBV14, the J gene TRBJ2-1; D is undetermined. The CDR3 loop spans 16 amino acids. Germline V gene sequence: CDR1 SGHDN, CDR2 FVKESK. V lost 0 bases and J 4 bases, leaving 13 bases between the germline ends. The CDR3 is CASSQEKFPLYNEQFF. The CDR3 bases are TGTGCCAGCAGCCAAGAAAAGTTTCCCCTATACAATGAGCAGTTCTTC.

J is TRBJ1-5 and V is TRBV7-9, with D maybe TRBD1 (6 bases). This CDR3 comprises 14 residues. Trimming took off 1 base at V and 4 bases at J, with 8 bases between the two ends. Germline-derived CDR1 and CDR2 are SEHNR and FQNEAQ (reference sequence). CDR3 in amino acids: CASSLGTANQPQHF. The CDR3 nucleotides read TGTGCCAGCAGCTTAGGGACAGCTAATCAGCCCCAGCATTTT.

The chain couples TRBV4-1 to TRBJ2-3, with 12 bases lining up with TRBD2. From germline, CDR1 is MGHRA and CDR2 YSYEKL. Trimming took 0 bases from V and 6 from J; bases not matched to a gene: 7. The CDR3 runs to 17 residues. The CDR3 region has the DNA TGCGCCAGCAGCCAAGATTTCCTAGCGGGAGGGCTGGATACGCAGTATTTT. Amino acids: CASSQDFLAGGLDTQYF.

The chain joins TRBV29-1 to TRBJ2-2, with TRBD1 matching 7 bases. V was clipped by 5 bases and J by 4 bases; unmatched bases: 10. This CDR3 is 15 amino acids long. Looked up from germline, CDR1 is SQVTM and CDR2 is ANQGSEA. The CDR3 coding sequence is TGCAGCGTTCGTCACCGACAGGGATTCACCGGGGAGCTGTTTTTT. This sequence encodes CSVRHRQGFTGELFF.

J is TRBJ1-1 and V is TRBV28, with TRBD1 matching 10 bases. Germline CDR1 and CDR2: MDHEN and SYDVKM. V lost 8 bases and J lost 10; bases outside the gene matches: 4. The CDR3 has 11 amino acids. The DNA for the CDR3 is TGTGCCAGCCGGACAGGGGGGGGAGCTTTCTTT. This sequence encodes CASRTGGGAFF.

The J gene is TRBJ1-6, the V gene TRBV30; no clear D. CDR1 is GTSNPN, CDR2 SVGIG, per germline (reference sequence). This CDR3 is 15 amino acids long. The V and J ends lost 7 bases and 0 bases respectively, with 13 bases between them. CDR3 DNA: TGTGCCTCGAGGAGGGTAAACTCCTATAATTCACCCCTCCACTTT. It translates to CASRRVNSYNSPLHF.

J is TRBJ1-5 and V is TRBV7-2; D might be TRBD1 (5 bases). This CDR3 region has 17 residues. The V and J ends lost 1 base and 1 base respectively, with 14 bases between them. The germline gives CDR1 SGHTA, CDR2 FQGNSA. In DNA, the CDR3 is TGTGCCAGCAGCTTAGAGAGGCCAGGGAGGAGCAATCAGCCCCAGCATTTT. Its protein is CASSLERPGRSNQPQHF.

The genes are TRBV3-1 (or the pseudogene TRBV3-2) and TRBJ2-1, with 7 nucleotides matching TRBD2. Germline V gene data show CDR1 as LGHDT and CDR2 as YNNKEL (reference sequence). This CDR3 comprises 15 residues. With 1 base clipped from V and 3 bases from J, the junction kept 3 bases outside the gene matches. The CDR3 DNA follows: TGTGCCAGCAGCCAAGTAAGCGGGGTCTACAATGAGCAGTTCTTC. Translated, it gives CASSQVSGVYNEQFF.

The chain recombines TRBV11-2 with TRBJ1-3; 8 bases agree with TRBD1. The CDR3 is made up of 16 amino acids. The germline V gene encodes CDR1 SGHAT and CDR2 FQNNGV. Germline trimming cut 5 bases from V and 4 bases from J; bases unmatched to any gene: 10. CDR3 sequence reads: CASSPSRTGPGNTIYF. The CDR3 region has the DNA TGTGCCAGCAGCCCCTCGAGGACAGGGCCAGGAAACACCATATATTTT.

The chain uses TRBV28 and TRBJ1-2, with 9 bases matching TRBD1. The CDR3 consists of 14 residues. From germline, CDR1 is MDHEN and CDR2 SYDVKM. V gave up 6 bases and J gave up 8 bases; unmatched junction bases: 10. The CDR3 DNA reads TGTGCCAGCAGAGACAGGGGGACTCGTGGGGGCTACACCTTC. Translating gives CASRDRGTRGGYTF.